The 32 T cell receptor beta chains in this list originate from one sample, sequenced in a study of T-cell reconstitution after alpha-beta-depleted transplantation in children. Unique molecular identifiers featured in how the TCRbeta library was prepared. From the PCR reads, TCRdb called clonotypes with MiXCR, one entry per CDR3 protein. Found here are about a million distinct CDR3 sequences, roughly 29% of them singletons; the top ten hold about 28%. Sample: PBMCs, mostly from graft donor cells, taken 360 days after TCRalphabeta/CD19-depleted stem cell transplant. The receptors were sampled from a boy younger than two who had a stem cell transplant for SCID, so the T cells may come from the graft donor.

This clonotype was seen a handful of times. The J gene is TRBJ2-1, the V gene TRBV5-1; D call uncertain. The CDR3 spans 14 residues. V lost 0 bases and J 3 bases, leaving 7 bases between the germline ends. Germline V lookup: CDR1 SGHRS, CDR2 YFSETQ. CDR3 in DNA: TGCGCCAGCAGCTTGGGGGCCCTCTACAATGAGCAGTTCTTC. Protein sequence: CASSLGALYNEQFF.

The chain employs TRBV7-2 and TRBJ2-3, with 13 bases aligning to TRBD2. The CDR3 runs 17 residues. CDR1 is SGHTA, CDR2 FQGNSA, per germline. V dropped 1 base and J dropped 2; count of bases not matched to a gene: 3. The CDR3 spells CASSLVGTSGATDTQYF. CDR3 in DNA: TGTGCCAGCAGCTTAGTAGGGACTAGCGGGGCCACAGATACGCAGTATTTT.

In this sample, this clonotype turned up a few times. This chain uses TRBV7-2 with TRBJ2-7; D remains unclear. The CDR3 sequence is 13 residues long. V shed 1 base and J shed 5 bases, with 9 bases lying between them. Germline assignment: CDR1 SGHTA and CDR2 FQGNSA. CDR3 region: CASSLVGSHEQYF. The CDR3 nucleotides read TGTGCCAGCAGCTTAGTAGGGTCCCACGAGCAGTACTTC.

This clonotype was found a few times. The chain links TRBV12-3 or TRBV12-4 to TRBJ2-7, with 7 bases identical to TRBD2. This CDR3 is 15 amino acids long. Trimming removed 3 bases from V and 3 bases from J; junction bases left unmatched: 8. CDR3 region: CASSFRIGGSYEQYF. CDR3 sequence (DNA): TGTGCCAGCAGTTTCAGAATCGGGGGGAGCTACGAGCAGTACTTC.

The genes are TRBV18 and TRBJ1-6; a weak D match, TRBD1 (5 bases). From germline, CDR1 is KGHSH and CDR2 LQKENI. This CDR3 region has 13 residues. Trimming left V 6 bases short and J 5 bases short, with 8 bases between. The CDR3 region has the DNA TGTGCCAGCTCGACAGCCGATAATTCACCCCTCCACTTT. It specifies CASSTADNSPLHF.

In this sample, this clonotype turned up a few times. CDR3 DNA sequence: TGTGCCAGCAGCTTTGGGGGACGATCCTACAATGAGCAGTTCTTC. Translated, it gives CASSFGGRSYNEQFF. The chain recombines TRBV11-2 with TRBJ2-1; either TRBD1 or TRBD2 may fit D (5 bases each). The CDR3 loop spans 15 amino acids. The germline V gene encodes CDR1 SGHAT and CDR2 FQNNGV. V was trimmed by 3 bases and J by 1 base, leaving 10 bases between them.

The CDR3 coding sequence is TGTGCCAGCAGAGGTAGTAGGGTCGGGGAGCTGTTTTTT. This translates into CASRGSRVGELFF. The chain has TRBV6-1 and TRBJ2-2; D is uncertain. There are 13 residues in the CDR3. CDR1 is MNHNS, CDR2 SASEGT, per germline. Deletions cut 6 bases from V and 7 bases from J, with 12 bases between.

This clonotype has only a few counts. The chain recombines TRBV29-1 with TRBJ2-5; D remains ambiguous. Trimming took 5 bases from V and 6 from J, leaving 7 bases between them. Germline V gene sequence: CDR1 SQVTM, CDR2 ANQGSEA. The CDR3 loop spans 10 amino acids. CDR3 in amino acids: CSVWVQTQYF. The DNA for the CDR3 is TGCAGCGTTTGGGTTCAGACCCAGTACTTC.

The CDR3 is CASSLALQAGGRSSYNEQFF. DNA for the CDR3: TGTGCCAGCAGTTTAGCGCTACAAGCGGGGGGCCGAAGCTCCTACAATGAGCAGTTCTTC. The chain is built from TRBV12-3 or TRBV12-4 and TRBJ2-1; TRBD2 matches at 9 bases. Germline trimming cut 0 bases from V and 0 bases from J; bases unmatched to any gene: 12. This CDR3 is built from 20 residues.

This clonotype was counted only a few times. The rearrangement joins TRBV30 to TRBJ2-7, with 7 positions matching TRBD1. Germline V gene lookup returns CDR1 GTSNPN and CDR2 SVGIG (reference sequence). Germline trimming cut 0 bases from V and 4 bases from J; bases unmatched to any gene: 6. The CDR3 sequence is 14 residues long. DNA of the CDR3: TGTGCCTGGAGTGTATGGGACAGCCAGTACGAGCAGTACTTC. This sequence encodes CAWSVWDSQYEQYF.

The chain carries TRBV20-1 and TRBJ2-7; 8 bases are shared with TRBD1. V trimming: 6 bases; J trimming: 2 bases; junction bases outside the gene matches: 9. Germline lookup yields CDR1 DFQATT and CDR2 SNEGSKA (reference sequence). The CDR3 runs 14 residues. The CDR3 nucleotides read TGCAGTGCCCTTAGACAGGGGATCGCCTACGAGCAGTACTTC. It encodes CSALRQGIAYEQYF.

The chain couples TRBV5-1 to TRBJ2-1; 14 bases map to TRBD2. The CDR3 is made up of 19 amino acids. The V gene's germline CDR1 is SGHRS and CDR2 YFSETQ. Germline trimming cut 0 bases from V and 0 bases from J; bases unmatched to any gene: 5. The CDR3 DNA reads TGCGCCAGCAGCTTGGGACGACTAGCGGGGGGGGACTCCTACAATGAGCAGTTCTTC. Its translation is CASSLGRLAGGDSYNEQFF.

This chain uses TRBV3-1 with TRBJ2-3, with TRBD1 matching 7 bases. The CDR3 loop spans 15 amino acids. The germline V gene encodes CDR1 LGHDT and CDR2 YNNKEL (reference sequence). V lost 7 bases and J lost 3; bases outside the gene matches: 10. CDR3 loop: CASNHFGTATDTQYF. The DNA for the CDR3 is TGTGCCAGCAACCATTTTGGGACAGCGACAGATACGCAGTATTTT.

This clonotype was observed a few times. The chain couples TRBV12-3 or TRBV12-4 to TRBJ2-3, with D uncertain. Between the trimmed V and J ends, which lost 2 bases and 4 bases, there was a span of 4 bases. CDR3 size: 12 residues. The CDR3 DNA follows: TGTGCCAGCAGTTTACAGCCAGATACGCAGTATTTT. Translated, it gives CASSLQPDTQYF.

This clonotype has a handful of counts. The rearrangement joins TRBV20-1 to TRBJ1-5; no clear D gene. The CDR3 loop spans 13 amino acids. V was shortened by 3 bases and J by 4 bases, with 10 bases between the two germline ends. Germline V lookup: CDR1 DFQATT, CDR2 SNEGSKA (reference sequence). CDR3 in amino acids: CSASPTINQPQHF. As DNA, the CDR3 is TGCAGTGCTAGCCCCACCATTAATCAGCCCCAGCATTTT.

This chain uses TRBV5-6 with TRBJ2-1; a possible D gene is TRBD2 (7 bases). Germline CDR1 reads SGHDT; CDR2 reads YYEEEE. The CDR3 runs to 18 residues. Trimming left V 1 base short and J 4 bases short, with 21 bases between. CDR3 sequence: CASSLTVLGGPPYNEQFF. DNA of the CDR3: TGTGCCAGCAGCTTGACGGTTCTGGGGGGGCCACCTTACAATGAGCAGTTCTTC.

The chain is built from TRBV5-1 and TRBJ2-3, with TRBD2 matching over 13 bases. CDR1 SGHRS and CDR2 YFSETQ come from the germline V gene. V shed 4 bases, J shed 2 bases, and the junction held 7 bases outside the gene matches. The CDR3 spans 17 residues. CDR3 in DNA: TGCGCCAGCAGCAATGGACTAGCGGGGGCCAACACAGATACGCAGTATTTT. Encoded protein: CASSNGLAGANTDTQYF.

This sequence joins TRBV5-1 and TRBJ2-6; 10 positions match TRBD1. This CDR3 is 18 amino acids long. Germline V gene lookup returns CDR1 SGHRS and CDR2 YFSETQ. Trimming took 4 bases from V and 0 from J; bases not matched to a gene: 7. The CDR3 reads CASSLRQGAGSGANVLTF. DNA for the CDR3: TGCGCCAGCAGCCTCCGACAGGGGGCTGGCTCTGGGGCCAACGTCCTGACTTTC. The variable domain in full, with the rest retrieved from reference TRBV5-1 and TRBJ2-6, is KAGVTQTPRYLIKTRGQQVTLSCSPISGHRSVSWYQQTPGQGLQFLFEYFSETQRNKGNFPGRFSGRQFSNSRSEMNVSTLELGDSALYLCASSLRQGAGSGANVLTFGAGSRLTVL.

This clonotype was detected a few times. V and J are TRBV2 and TRBJ2-5; D gene uncertain. V lost 6 bases and J 6 bases, leaving 5 bases between the germline ends. The CDR3 has 10 residues. CDR1 is SNHLY and CDR2 is FYNNEI in the germline V gene. CDR3 region: CASRDKTQYF. CDR3 nucleotides: TGTGCCAGCAGAGACAAGACCCAGTACTTC.

J is TRBJ1-1 and V is TRBV20-1; D gene uncertain. Germline V gene sequence: CDR1 DFQATT, CDR2 SNEGSKA (reference sequence). The V and J ends lost 2 bases and 7 bases respectively, with 5 bases between them. There are 10 residues in the CDR3. CDR3 nucleotide sequence: TGCAGTGCTAGACAGGATGAAGCTTTCTTT. Protein sequence: CSARQDEAFF.

This clonotype was picked up many times. CDR3 nucleotide sequence: TGTGCCAGCAAACTCTACAGGGTCGGGGAGACCCAGTACTTC. Protein product: CASKLYRVGETQYF. The V gene is TRBV2, the J gene TRBJ2-5; the D gene is possibly TRBD1 (6 bases). The CDR3 sequence is 14 residues long. From germline, CDR1 is SNHLY and CDR2 FYNNEI. V lost 7 bases and J 5 bases, leaving 17 bases between the germline ends. Complete variable domain (other parts from reference TRBV2 and TRBJ2-5): EPEVTQTPSHQVTQMGQEVILRCVPISNHLYFYWYRQILGQKVEFLVSFYNNEISEKSEIFDDQFSVERPDGSNFTLKIRSTKLEDSAMYFCASKLYRVGETQYFGPGTRLLVL.

The table lists this clonotype with a few counts. The junction and the germline gene differ at one end; a read error may be behind it. This rearrangement joins TRBV18 to TRBJ2-7, with no clear D. The CDR3 covers 12 residues. Per germline, CDR1 KGHSH and CDR2 LQKENI. CDR3 in DNA: TGTGCCAGCTCACCACTGACGTGGTTAGGGTCTTTC. Its protein is CASSPLTWLGSF. The full variable domain, with the rest looked up from reference TRBV18 and TRBJ2-7, is NAGVMQNPRHLVRRRGQEARLRCSPMKGHSHVYWYRQLPEEGLKFMVYLQKENIIDESGMPKERFSAEFPKEGPSILRIQQVVRGDSAAYFCASSPLTWLGSFGPGTRLTVT.

This rearrangement joins TRBV15 to TRBJ1-5; the D gene is possibly TRBD1 (5 bases). V dropped 3 bases and J dropped 4 bases, with 10 bases sitting between them. Germline V CDR1 and CDR2: LNHNV, YYDKDF (reference sequence). This CDR3 has 14 amino acids. In nucleotides, the CDR3 is TGTGCCACCAGCAGCGGCAGGGCAAATCAGCCCCAGCATTTT. Its translation: CATSSGRANQPQHF.

This chain joins TRBV20-1 and TRBJ1-1, with D possibly TRBD1 on 5 matching bases. The ends were cut back, 6 bases at V and 4 bases at J, with 15 bases in the middle. Germline V CDR1 and CDR2: DFQATT, SNEGSKA (reference sequence). The CDR3 spans 13 residues. As DNA, the CDR3 is TGCAGTGCCCCGAGACAGTCAACCACTGAAGCTTTCTTT. This encodes CSAPRQSTTEAFF.

This clonotype was observed a few times. V gene TRBV5-1 combines with J gene TRBJ2-1; tentatively, D is TRBD2 (7 bases). The germline V and J ends were trimmed by 7 bases and 6 bases, with 20 bases remaining between them. The CDR3 contains 15 residues. The germline V gene has CDR1 SGHRS and CDR2 YFSETQ. In DNA, the CDR3 is TGCGCCAGCGGCCGGGGGAGGGGGTCGGGCAATGAGCAGTTCTTC. Its translation: CASGRGRGSGNEQFF.

There are a few counts of this clonotype. This rearrangement joins TRBV12-3 or TRBV12-4 to TRBJ2-5, with 8 nucleotides matching TRBD2. J was trimmed by 1 base and V by 6 bases; bases with no gene match: 7. The CDR3 loop spans 15 amino acids. The CDR3 spells CASRPGAGGQETQYF. The CDR3 bases are TGTGCCAGCAGACCCGGGGCGGGGGGCCAAGAGACCCAGTACTTC.

A few counts support this clonotype. The chain carries TRBV5-1 and TRBJ2-7, with 8 bases that match TRBD1. Germline lookup yields CDR1 SGHRS and CDR2 YFSETQ. Germline trimming cut 5 bases from V and 4 bases from J; bases unmatched to any gene: 11. This CDR3 has 15 amino acids. CDR3 protein: CASRMGQALQYEQYF. In nucleotides, the CDR3 is TGCGCCAGCAGGATGGGACAGGCTCTCCAGTACGAGCAGTACTTC.

This clonotype was found a few times. J is TRBJ2-7 and V is TRBV12-3 or TRBV12-4; 10 bases fit TRBD1. CDR3 length: 16 residues. The trim removed 6 bases at V and 1 base at J, leaving 9 bases unmatched. The CDR3 nucleotides are TGTGCCAGCAGCCGGGGGGACAGGGGTTTATCCTACGAGCAGTACTTC. It yields the protein CASSRGDRGLSYEQYF.

The chain links TRBV4-3 to TRBJ2-5, with 11 bases that match TRBD2. The junction had 5 bases not matched to a gene; V was cut back by 1 base and J by 4 bases. Germline V gene data show CDR1 as LGHNA and CDR2 as YSLEER. The CDR3 is made up of 16 amino acids. CDR3 DNA: TGCGCCAGCAGCCAAGGGGTAGCGGGGGGGCTAGAGACCCAGTACTTC. Its translation: CASSQGVAGGLETQYF.

This chain connects TRBV24-1 to TRBJ2-3, with 7 bases that match TRBD2. The CDR3 contains 16 residues. The V gene end was trimmed by 5 bases and the J gene end by 5 bases; junction bases not matched to a gene: 12. The V gene's germline CDR1 is KGHDR and CDR2 SFDVKD. CDR3 sequence: CATSARGVGRGDTQYF. CDR3 DNA sequence: TGTGCCACCAGTGCCCGGGGGGTGGGTCGAGGAGATACGCAGTATTTT.

This clonotype was counted between two and nine times. This rearrangement joins TRBV5-1 to TRBJ2-2; D is uncertain. This CDR3 spans 14 amino acids. With 0 bases removed from V and 4 bases from J, the gap between germline ends came to 7 bases. The germline V gene encodes CDR1 SGHRS and CDR2 YFSETQ. CDR3 protein: CASSLAVGTGELFF. The CDR3 DNA reads TGCGCCAGCAGCTTGGCCGTAGGCACCGGGGAGCTGTTTTTT.

The rearrangement joins TRBV7-8 to TRBJ2-7, with 7 bases identical to TRBD2. Trimming cost V 2 bases and J 5 bases; bases outside gene matches: 6. Germline CDR1 and CDR2: SGHVS and FQNEAQ. This CDR3 spans 14 amino acids. DNA of the CDR3: TGTGCCAGCAGCTTATGGGCGGGGGACGACGAGCAGTACTTC. Amino acid sequence: CASSLWAGDDEQYF. The full variable domain, completed using reference TRBV7-8 and TRBJ2-7, is GAGVSQSPRYKVAKRGQDVALRCDPISGHVSLFWYQQALGQGPEFLTYFQNEAQLDKSGLPSDRFFAERPEGSVSTLKIQRTQQEDSAVYLCASSLWAGDDEQYFGPGTRLTVT.